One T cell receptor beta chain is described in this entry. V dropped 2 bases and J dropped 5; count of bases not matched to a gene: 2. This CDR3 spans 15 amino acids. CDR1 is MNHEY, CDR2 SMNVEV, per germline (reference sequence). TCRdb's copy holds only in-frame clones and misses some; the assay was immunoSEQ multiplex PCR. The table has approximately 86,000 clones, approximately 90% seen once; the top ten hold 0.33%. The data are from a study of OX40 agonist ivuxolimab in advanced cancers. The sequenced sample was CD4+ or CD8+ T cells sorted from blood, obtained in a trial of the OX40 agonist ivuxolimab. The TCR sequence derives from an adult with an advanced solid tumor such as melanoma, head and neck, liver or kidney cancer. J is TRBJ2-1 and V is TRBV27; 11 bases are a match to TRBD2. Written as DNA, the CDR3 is TGTGCCAGCAGTTTAAGACTAGCGGGGAACAATGAGCAGTTCTTC. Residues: CASSLRLAGNNEQFF.